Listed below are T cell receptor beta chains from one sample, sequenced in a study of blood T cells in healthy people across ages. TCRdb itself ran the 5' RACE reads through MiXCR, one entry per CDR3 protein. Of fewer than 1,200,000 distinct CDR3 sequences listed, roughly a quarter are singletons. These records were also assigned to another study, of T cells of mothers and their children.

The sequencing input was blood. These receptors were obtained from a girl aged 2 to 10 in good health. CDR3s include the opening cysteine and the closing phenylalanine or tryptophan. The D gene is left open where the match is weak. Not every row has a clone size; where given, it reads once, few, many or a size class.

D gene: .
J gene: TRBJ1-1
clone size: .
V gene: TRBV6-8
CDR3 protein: CASSKGGAGDLTEAFF
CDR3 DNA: TGTGCCAGCAGTAAGGGGGGGGCAGGGGATCTGACTGAAGCTTTCTTT

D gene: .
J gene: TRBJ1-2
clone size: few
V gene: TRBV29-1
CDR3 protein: CSALGGPTFNYGYTF
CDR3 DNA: TGCAGCGCGCTCGGGGGCCCTACCTTTAACTATGGCTACACCTTC

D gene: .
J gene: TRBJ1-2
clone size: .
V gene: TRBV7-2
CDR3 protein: CASSEEGGYGYTF
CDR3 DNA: TGTGCCAGCAGCGAGGAAGGGGGCTATGGCTACACCTTC

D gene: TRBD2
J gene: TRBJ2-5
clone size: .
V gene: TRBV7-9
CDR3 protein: CASSRTSQETQYF
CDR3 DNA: TGTGCCAGCAGCAGGACTAGCCAAGAGACCCAGTACTTC

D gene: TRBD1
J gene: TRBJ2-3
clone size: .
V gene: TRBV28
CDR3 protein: CASSHDRVRTDTQYF
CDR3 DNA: TGTGCCAGCAGTCATGACAGGGTCCGCACAGATACGCAGTATTTT

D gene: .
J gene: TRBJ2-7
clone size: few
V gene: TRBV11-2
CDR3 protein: CASRDGTRKPGHYEQYF
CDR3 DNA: TGTGCCAGCAGGGACGGGACTCGCAAACCGGGACACTACGAGCAGTACTTC

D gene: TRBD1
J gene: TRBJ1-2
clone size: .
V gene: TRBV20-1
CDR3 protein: CSALQWDRQGGYTF
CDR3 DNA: TGCAGTGCCCTTCAATGGGACAGACAGGGGGGCTACACCTTC

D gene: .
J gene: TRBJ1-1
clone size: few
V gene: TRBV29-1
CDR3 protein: CSVKGTNTEVFF
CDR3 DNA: TGCAGCGTGAAAGGTACAAACACTGAAGTTTTCTTT

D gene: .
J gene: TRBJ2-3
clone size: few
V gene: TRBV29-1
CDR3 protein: CSVDLRGADTQYF
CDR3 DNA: TGCAGCGTTGATCTGCGGGGCGCAGATACGCAGTATTTT

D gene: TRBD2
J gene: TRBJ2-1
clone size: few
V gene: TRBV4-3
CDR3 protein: CASSQDTPGLAGVEQFF
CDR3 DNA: TGCGCCAGCAGCCAAGATACCCCGGGACTAGCGGGTGTGGAGCAGTTCTTC

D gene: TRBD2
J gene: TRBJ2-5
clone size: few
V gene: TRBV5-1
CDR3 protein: CASSLDPPSGGPQETQYF
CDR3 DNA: TGCGCCAGCAGCCTAGACCCCCCTAGCGGGGGACCTCAAGAGACCCAGTACTTC

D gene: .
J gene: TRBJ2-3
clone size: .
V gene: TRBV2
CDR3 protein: CASSVGRGTDTQYF
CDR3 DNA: TGTGCCAGCAGCGTTGGCAGGGGCACAGATACGCAGTATTTT

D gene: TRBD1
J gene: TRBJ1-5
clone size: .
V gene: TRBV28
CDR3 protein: CASLDTGGGNQPQHF
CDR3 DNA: TGTGCCAGCCTAGATACAGGGGGTGGGAATCAGCCCCAGCATTTT

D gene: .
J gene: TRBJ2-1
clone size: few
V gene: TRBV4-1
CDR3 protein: CASSQETQISGNEQFF
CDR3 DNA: TGCGCCAGCAGCCAAGAAACTCAGATATCGGGGAATGAGCAGTTCTTC

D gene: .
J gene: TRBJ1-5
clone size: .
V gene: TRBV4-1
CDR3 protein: CASSQDQTLNQPQHF
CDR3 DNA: TGCGCCAGCAGCCAAGACCAGACCCTCAATCAGCCCCAGCATTTT

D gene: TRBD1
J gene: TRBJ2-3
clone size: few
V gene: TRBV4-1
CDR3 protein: CASSPTGGTDTQYF
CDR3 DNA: TGCGCCAGCAGCCCCACAGGGGGAACAGATACGCAGTATTTT

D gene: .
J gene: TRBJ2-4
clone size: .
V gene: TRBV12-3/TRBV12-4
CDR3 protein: CASSRLSIQYF
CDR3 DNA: TGTGCCAGCAGCCGATTAAGCATTCAGTACTTC

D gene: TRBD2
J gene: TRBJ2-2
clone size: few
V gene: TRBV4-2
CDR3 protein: CASRKSGLAPGELFF
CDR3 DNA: TGTGCCAGCAGGAAATCGGGACTAGCGCCCGGGGAGCTGTTTTTT

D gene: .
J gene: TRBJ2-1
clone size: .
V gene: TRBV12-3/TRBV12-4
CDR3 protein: CASSSLGTGEQFF
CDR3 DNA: TGTGCCAGCAGTAGCCTCGGAACGGGGGAGCAGTTCTTC

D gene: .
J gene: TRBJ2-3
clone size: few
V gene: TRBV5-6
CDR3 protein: CASSYGPTDTQYF
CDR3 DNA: TGTGCCAGCAGCTATGGCCCCACAGATACGCAGTATTTT

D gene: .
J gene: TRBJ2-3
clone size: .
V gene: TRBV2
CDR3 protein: CASSGDRHISDTQYF
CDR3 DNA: TGTGCCAGCAGTGGTGACAGGCATATCTCAGATACGCAGTATTTT

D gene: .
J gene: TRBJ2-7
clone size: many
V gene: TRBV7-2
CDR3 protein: CASSWTGRDEQYF
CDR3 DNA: TGTGCCAGCAGCTGGACAGGGAGGGACGAGCAGTACTTC

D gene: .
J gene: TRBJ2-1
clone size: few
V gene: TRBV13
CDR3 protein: CASSAIRGNEQFF
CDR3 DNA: TGTGCCAGCAGCGCCATTCGCGGGAATGAGCAGTTCTTC

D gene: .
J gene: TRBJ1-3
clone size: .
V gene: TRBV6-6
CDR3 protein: CASSYSGKSGNTIYF
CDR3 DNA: TGTGCCAGCAGTTACTCGGGGAAGTCTGGAAACACCATATATTTT

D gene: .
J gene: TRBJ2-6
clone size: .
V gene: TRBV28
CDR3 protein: CASSLGLRGRRSGANVLTF
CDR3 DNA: TGTGCCAGCAGTTTAGGGTTAAGAGGACGTCGCTCTGGGGCCAACGTCCTGACTTTC

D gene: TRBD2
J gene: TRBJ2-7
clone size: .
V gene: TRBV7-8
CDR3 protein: CASSSALTSGHEEQYF
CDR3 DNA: TGTGCCAGCAGTTCAGCCCTGACTAGCGGGCATGAGGAGCAGTACTTC

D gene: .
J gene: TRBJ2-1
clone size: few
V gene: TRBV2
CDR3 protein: CASSDMRKPEQFF
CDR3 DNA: TGTGCCAGCAGTGATATGAGGAAACCCGAGCAGTTCTTC

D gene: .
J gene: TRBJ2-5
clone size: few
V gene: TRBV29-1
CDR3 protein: CSVESDSTGETQYF
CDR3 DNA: TGCAGCGTTGAATCAGACTCAACGGGAGAGACCCAGTACTTC

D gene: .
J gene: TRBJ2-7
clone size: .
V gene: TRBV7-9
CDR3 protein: CASSHSYQGTYEQYF
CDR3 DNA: TGTGCCAGCAGCCACTCGTATCAGGGAACCTACGAGCAGTACTTC

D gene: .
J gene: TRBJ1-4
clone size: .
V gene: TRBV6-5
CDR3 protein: CASSYLHGTNVGEKLFF
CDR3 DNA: TGTGCCAGCAGTTACCTTCATGGTACGAACGTGGGGGAAAAACTGTTTTTT

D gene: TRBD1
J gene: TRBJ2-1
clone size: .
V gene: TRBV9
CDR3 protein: CASSVEGRTGEQFF
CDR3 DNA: TGTGCCAGCAGCGTAGAAGGTCGGACAGGTGAGCAGTTCTTC

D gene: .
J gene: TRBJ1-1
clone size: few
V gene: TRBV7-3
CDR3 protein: CASSLTFNTETFF
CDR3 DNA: TGTGCCAGCAGCTTAACGTTTAACACTGAAACTTTCTTT

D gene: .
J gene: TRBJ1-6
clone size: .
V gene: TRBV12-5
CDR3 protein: CASGSRNNSPLHF
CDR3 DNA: TGTGCTAGTGGCTCACGGAACAATTCACCCCTCCACTTT

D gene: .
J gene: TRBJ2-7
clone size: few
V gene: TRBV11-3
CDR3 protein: CASRSVGAYEQYF
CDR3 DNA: TGTGCCAGCAGGTCTGTCGGCGCCTACGAGCAGTACTTC

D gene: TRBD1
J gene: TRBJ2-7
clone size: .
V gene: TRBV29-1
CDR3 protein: CSVVNGQAYEQYF
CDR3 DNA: TGCAGCGTTGTCAACGGACAGGCCTACGAGCAGTACTTC

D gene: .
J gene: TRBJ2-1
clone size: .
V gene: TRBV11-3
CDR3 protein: CASSSFAGDEQFF
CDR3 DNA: TGTGCCAGCAGCTCATTCGCAGGGGATGAGCAGTTCTTC

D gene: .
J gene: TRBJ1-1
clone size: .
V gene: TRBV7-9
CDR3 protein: CASSLVGGSSEAFF
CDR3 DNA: TGTGCCAGCAGCTTAGTAGGGGGGTCCTCTGAAGCTTTCTTT

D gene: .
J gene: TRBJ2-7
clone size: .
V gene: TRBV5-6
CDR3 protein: CASSFLASSYEQYF
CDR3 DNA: TGTGCCAGCAGCTTCCTTGCTAGCTCCTACGAGCAGTACTTC

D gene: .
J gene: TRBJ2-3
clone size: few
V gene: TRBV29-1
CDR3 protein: CSVRLGIATDTQYF
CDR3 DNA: TGCAGCGTTCGTCTTGGCATAGCCACAGATACGCAGTATTTT

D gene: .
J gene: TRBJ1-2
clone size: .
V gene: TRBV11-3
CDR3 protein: CASSGDSFYGYTF
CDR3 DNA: TGTGCCAGCAGCGGCGACAGCTTCTATGGCTACACCTTC

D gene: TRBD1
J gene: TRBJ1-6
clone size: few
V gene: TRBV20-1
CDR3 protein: CSARNRGPLNSPLHF
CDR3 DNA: TGCAGTGCTAGAAACAGGGGGCCCCTAAATTCACCCCTCCACTTT

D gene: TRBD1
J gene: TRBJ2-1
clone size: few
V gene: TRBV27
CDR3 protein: CASSYVQGSREQFF
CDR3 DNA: TGTGCCAGCAGTTATGTACAGGGGAGTCGAGAGCAGTTCTTC

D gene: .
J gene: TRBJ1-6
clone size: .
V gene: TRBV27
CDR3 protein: CASATLRGLTPLHF
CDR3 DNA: TGTGCCAGCGCCACATTGCGGGGTTTGACACCCCTCCACTTT

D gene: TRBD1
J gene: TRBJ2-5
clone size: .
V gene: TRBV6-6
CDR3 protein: CAVQGVGGETQYF
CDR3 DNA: TGTGCCGTACAGGGGGTGGGAGGAGAGACCCAGTACTTC

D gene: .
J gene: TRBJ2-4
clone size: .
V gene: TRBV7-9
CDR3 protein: CASSLGSYQRDIQYF
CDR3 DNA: TGTGCCAGCAGCTTGGGCAGCTACCAAAGGGACATTCAGTACTTC

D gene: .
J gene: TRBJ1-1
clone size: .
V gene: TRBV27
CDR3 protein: CASSVRGITTEAFF
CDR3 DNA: TGTGCCAGCAGTGTCAGGGGAATCACCACTGAAGCTTTCTTT

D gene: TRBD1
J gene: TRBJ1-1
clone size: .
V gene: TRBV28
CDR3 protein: CASSRYGQGGEAFF
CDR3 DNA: TGTGCCAGCAGCAGATACGGACAGGGTGGCGAAGCTTTCTTT

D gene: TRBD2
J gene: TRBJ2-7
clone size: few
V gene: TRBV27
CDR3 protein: CASSLADSLSYEQYF
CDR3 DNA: TGTGCCAGCTCTCTAGCGGACTCCCTCTCCTACGAGCAGTACTTC